This T cell receptor beta chain was recovered during a study of T cell responses to AZD1222 COVID-19 vaccine (dated by TCRdb to about 2021). About the study as a whole: AZD1222 recipients given second doses at about 4 weeks or at about 12 weeks were pooled, since spike-specific TCR depth and breadth were not found to differ between the two schedules. A total of 233 trial participants underwent TCR sequencing, of whom about 210 had received two doses of AZD1222 and some 25 had received two doses of the MenACWY control vaccine. Enrollment into the trials was organized by age into subgroups of 18-55, 56-69 and 70-plus years, and those subgroups contained approximately 150, 30 and 60 TCR-sequenced participants, respectively.

The CDR3 contains 15 residues, cysteine and phenylalanine counted. Here the CDR3 DNA is all that survives: 45 bases in frame from base 1. CDR1 and CDR2 are read off the germline V gene as SGHVS and FNYEAQ. The germline V end is reduced by 4 bases and the J end by 3 bases; junction bases left unmatched: 2. The time point label, read with the paper, signifies: baseline before first vaccination. Vaccinee samples came from UK trials COV001 and COV002, including a single-blind randomized controlled phase 2/3 trial of AZD1222 (ChAdOx1 nCoV-19) in healthy adults. Trial participant PBMC samples were collected at day 0 and day 28 after the second dose for TCRbeta chain sequencing. Study-wide findings and limitations: In the small 56-69-year group, the increase in depth fell short of significance, most likely because of low power. Most participants were white British and females outnumbered males, and the authors suggested that clonal diversity may have been underestimated. Conclusions about previously exposed vaccinees are limited, since just five to seven AZD1222 recipients were seropositive for SARS-CoV-2 at baseline. Nearly half of unique spike-specific TCRs reportedly recognized epitopes outside regions mutated in the B.1.351 and B.1.1.7 variants. Because no day 14 peak-response samples were available, repertoires were characterized only after the peak T cell response. A significant rise in spike-specific TCR breadth and depth was observed after two AZD1222 doses relative to day 0 and relative to MenACWY recipients. The whole spike protein was spanned by vaccine-associated CD4 TCRs, and dominant responses were seen in regions 160-218 and 743-854.

Worth noting for this clone: The specificity of this receptor is unknown. The sample holds no much larger clone one base away, and base qualities are not on file.

The CDR3 regions of human TCRbeta chains were analyzed by immunosequencing. The paper's data handling went like this. TCRs in the repertoires were matched against a reference library of SARS-CoV-2-specific TCRs that had been generated with the MIRA antigen-specificity platform. Breadth meant the fraction of unique TCRs that were SARS-CoV-2-associated, whereas depth meant the fraction of total T cells that were SARS-CoV-2-associated. Using the MIRA data, each spike-specific TCR was mapped to the spike region that the TCR reacts to and placed in a CD4 or CD8 class. Log10-transformed breadth and depth values were compared by one-way ANOVA with Sidak's multiple comparisons tests. The table comes from immuneACCESS by way of TCRdb, which keeps in-frame sequences with V and J called. Part of the clones is missing from these tables; in studies checked, under half for an unresolved V gene and the rest for unknown reasons. The D gene and trimming were derived from the DNA, and the V and J assignments and clone size from that table. For this sample the table gives around 180,000 clones, of which around nine tenths were detected only once. Roughly 0.49% of the sample goes to the ten largest clones.

The receptor comes from an adult in good health. Sample: peripheral blood, taken on day 0 of AZD1222 vaccination. The chain was built from TRBV7-6 and TRBJ2-7, and TRBD2 matches 14 of the central bases. The DNA sequence is given as TGTGCCAGCAGCTCCGGGACTAGCGGGAGCTACGAGCAGTACTTC. Translation gives CASSSGTSGSYEQYF. Extended through the reference TRBV7-6 and TRBJ2-7 proteins, this CDR3 yields the full variable domain: GAGVSQSPRYKVTKRGQDVALRCDPISGHVSLYWYRQALGQGPEFLTYFNYEAQQDKSGLPNDRFSAERPEGSISTLTIQRTEQRDSAMYRCASSSGTSGSYEQYFGPGTRLTVT.